The 10 T cell receptor beta chains reported below all come from one sample, sequenced in a study of control samples from healthy donors and cancer patients. Generated by immunoSEQ multiplex PCR, the TCRdb table keeps only in-frame clones and is missing some. Counted here are about 28,000 clones, 91% occurring once; the ten biggest clones make up more than 10%. What was sequenced was PBMCs. The receptors come from a man aged 45-65 years with lung cancer.

V gene TRBV11-2 combines with J gene TRBJ2-5, with TRBD2 identical over 14 bases. The ends lost 9 bases at V and 6 bases at J; junction bases unmatched: 6. Germline assignment: CDR1 SGHAT and CDR2 FQNNGV. CDR3 length: 14 residues. In DNA, the CDR3 is TGTGCCAGTCGGACTAGCGGGGGGTCGAAGACCCAGTACTTC. It translates to CASRTSGGSKTQYF.

The CDR3, as DNA: TGCGCCAGCAGCCCAGGGACGTCTGACATTCAGTACTTC. This gives the protein CASSPGTSDIQYF. This sequence joins TRBV10-1 and TRBJ2-4; D may be TRBD1 or TRBD2 (5 bases each). The CDR3 sequence is 13 residues long. V was pared by 6 bases and J by 8 bases, with 14 bases between. Germline loops: CDR1 WNHNN, CDR2 SYGVQD (reference sequence).

The V gene is TRBV29-1, the J gene TRBJ2-1, with D maybe TRBD2 (6 bases). The CDR3 runs 13 residues. The V end was cut by 3 bases, the J end by 7 bases, with 13 bases between. Germline CDR1 SQVTM, CDR2 ANQGSEA. CDR3 protein: CSVDHGGWNEQFF. CDR3 nucleotides: TGCAGCGTTGACCATGGGGGGTGGAATGAGCAGTTCTTC.

The V gene is TRBV6-6, the J gene TRBJ2-6; D perhaps matches TRBD2 (5 bases). Between the trimmed V and J ends, which lost 8 bases and 2 bases, there was a span of 10 bases. CDR1 and CDR2 from the germline V gene are MNHNY and SVGAGI (reference sequence). The CDR3 totals 14 residues. The CDR3 region is CASFEGAGANVLTF. The CDR3 nucleotides read TGTGCCAGCTTTGAGGGCGCTGGGGCCAACGTCCTGACTTTC.

The chain is built from TRBV9 and TRBJ1-2; D unresolved. The germline V gene encodes CDR1 SGDLS and CDR2 YYNGEE. The CDR3 covers 13 residues. V was shortened by 0 bases and J by 3 bases, with 6 bases between the two germline ends. CDR3 in DNA: TGTGCCAGCAGCGTAGAAACTGACTATGGCTACACCTTC. Residues: CASSVETDYGYTF.

This clone was recorded once. V gene TRBV11-2 combines with J gene TRBJ2-7; 10 bases align to TRBD1. Germline V gene lookup returns CDR1 SGHAT and CDR2 FQNNGV. V gave up 5 bases and J gave up 0 bases; unmatched junction bases: 4. CDR3 length: 15 residues. The CDR3 bases are TGTGCCAGCAGCCGGGGACAGGGGTCCTCCTACGAGCAGTACTTC. It specifies CASSRGQGSSYEQYF.

This chain joins TRBV4-1 and TRBJ2-1; D call uncertain. Between the trimmed V and J ends, which lost 1 base and 2 bases, there was a span of 9 bases. The germline V gene encodes CDR1 MGHRA and CDR2 YSYEKL. This CDR3 has 15 residues. In nucleotides, the CDR3 is TGCGCCAGCAGCCAAGTGAGGAACACCTACAATGAGCAGTTCTTC. Its translation is CASSQVRNTYNEQFF.

For this clone: At one end the junction does not follow the germline gene, possibly because of a read error. The chain joins TRBV30 to TRBJ1-2, with D unclear. The CDR3 totals 13 residues. The germline V gene encodes CDR1 GTSNPN and CDR2 SVGIG (reference sequence). The CDR3 sequence: CACRGVAGYGYIF. For the CDR3, the DNA is TGTGCCTGCAGAGGAGTTGCGGGCTATGGCTACATCTTC.

The rearrangement joins TRBV14 to TRBJ1-1, with unresolved D. Germline V gene sequence: CDR1 SGHDN, CDR2 FVKESK. This CDR3 has 16 residues. V dropped 7 bases and J dropped 5 bases, with 23 bases sitting between them. The chain's CDR3 is CASIKPGPGSWTEAFF. The DNA for the CDR3 is TGTGCCAGCATCAAACCCGGCCCGGGGTCCTGGACTGAAGCTTTCTTT. Complete variable domain (other parts from reference TRBV14 and TRBJ1-1): EAGVTQFPSHSVIEKGQTVTLRCDPISGHDNLYWYRRVMGKEIKFLLHFVKESKQDESGMPNNRFLAERTGGTYSTLKVQPAELEDSGVYFCASIKPGPGSWTEAFFGQGTRLTVV.

Within the sample, this clone is medium-sized. V gene TRBV6-2 or TRBV6-3 combines with J gene TRBJ1-5; D ambiguous. V lost 0 bases and J lost 7, with 19 bases in between. This CDR3 contains 17 residues. Germline lookup yields CDR1 MNHEY and CDR2 SVGEGT. In DNA, the CDR3 is TGTGCCAGCAGTTACTCGAAGAGGTGGCCCATCCCCCAGCCCCAGCATTTT. It yields the protein CASSYSKRWPIPQPQHF.